The source of this T cell receptor (beta chain) is a study of T cells after yellow fever vaccination. General study findings and limits: Sorted repertoires could include abundant contaminating clonotypes from bulk cells. Peak timing came faster in the weaker secondary response, day 5 versus 15.

Germline V gives CDR1 DFQATT, CDR2 SNEGSKA (reference sequence). V dropped 1 base and J dropped 4 bases, with 8 bases sitting between them. The CDR3 runs to 13 residues. The authors made TCR cDNA by 5'RACE template switching, adding a universal primer site and UMIs. TCRdb passed the 5' RACE reads through MiXCR, listing each CDR3 protein once. The repertoire holds about 220,000 distinct CDR3 sequences, approximately 6.3% seen once, with 1.1% in the top ten. This clonotype was seen more than once but under ten times. As yet, its antigen is unknown. Sequenced here: CD4+ T cells sorted from PBMCs, sampled on the day of the yellow fever booster vaccination. The receptor comes from a man younger than 45 who received the YFV17D yellow fever vaccine. This rearrangement joins TRBV20-1 to TRBJ1-5; D ambiguous. CDR3 sequence: CSARVVTNQPQHF. The CDR3 coding sequence is TGCAGTGCTAGAGTTGTCACGAATCAGCCCCAGCATTTT.